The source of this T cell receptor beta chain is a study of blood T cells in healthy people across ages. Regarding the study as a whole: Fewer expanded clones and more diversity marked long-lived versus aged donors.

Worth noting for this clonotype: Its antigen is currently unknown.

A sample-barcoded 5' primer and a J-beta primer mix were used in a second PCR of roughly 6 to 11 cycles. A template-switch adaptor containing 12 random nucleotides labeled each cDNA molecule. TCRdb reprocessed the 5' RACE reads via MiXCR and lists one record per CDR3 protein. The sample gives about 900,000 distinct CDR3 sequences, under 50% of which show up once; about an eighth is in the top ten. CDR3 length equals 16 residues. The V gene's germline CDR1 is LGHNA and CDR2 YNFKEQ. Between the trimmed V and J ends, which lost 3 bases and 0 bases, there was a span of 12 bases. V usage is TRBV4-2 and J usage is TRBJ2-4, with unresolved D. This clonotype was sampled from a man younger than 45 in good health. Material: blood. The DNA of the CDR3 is TGTGCCAGCAGCCAGGGCACGGGCTTAGCCAAAAACATTCAGTACTTC. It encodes CASSQGTGLAKNIQYF.